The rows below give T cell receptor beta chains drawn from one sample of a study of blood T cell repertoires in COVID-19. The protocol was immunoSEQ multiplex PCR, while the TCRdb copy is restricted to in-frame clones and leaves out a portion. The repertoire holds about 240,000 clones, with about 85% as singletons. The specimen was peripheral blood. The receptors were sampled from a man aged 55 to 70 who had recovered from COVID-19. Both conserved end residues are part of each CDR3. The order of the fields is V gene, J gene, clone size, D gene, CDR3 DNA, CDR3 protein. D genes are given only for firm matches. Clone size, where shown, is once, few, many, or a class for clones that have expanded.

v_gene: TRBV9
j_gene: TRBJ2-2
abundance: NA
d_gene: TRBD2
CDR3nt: TGTGCCAGCAGCGTCATAAGCGGGGGAGCCACCGGGGAGCTGTTTTTT
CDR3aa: CASSVISGGATGELFF

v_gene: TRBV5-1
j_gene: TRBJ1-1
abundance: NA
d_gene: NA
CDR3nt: TGCGCCAGCAGCTTGGAGACCCCTGATAGCGCTGAAGCTTTCTTT
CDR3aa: CASSLETPDSAEAFF

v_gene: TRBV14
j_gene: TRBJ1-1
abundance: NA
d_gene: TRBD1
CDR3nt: TGTGCCAGCAGCCCTGAGGGGGCGAGTACTGAAGCTTTCTTT
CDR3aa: CASSPEGASTEAFF

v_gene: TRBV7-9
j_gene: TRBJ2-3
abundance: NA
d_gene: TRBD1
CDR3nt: TGTGCCAGCAGCTTAGGGGGGACAGGGAGAGATACGCAGTATTTT
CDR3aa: CASSLGGTGRDTQYF

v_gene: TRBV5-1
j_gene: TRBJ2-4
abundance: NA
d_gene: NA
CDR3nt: TGCGCCAGCAGCTTGGGAGGGATCCTAGCCAAAAACATTCAGTACTTC
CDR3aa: CASSLGGILAKNIQYF

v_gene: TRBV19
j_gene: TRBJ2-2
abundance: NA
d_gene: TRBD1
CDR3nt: TGTGCCAGTTACGGGACAGGGGGCCTGAACACCGGGGAGCTGTTTTTT
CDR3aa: CASYGTGGLNTGELFF

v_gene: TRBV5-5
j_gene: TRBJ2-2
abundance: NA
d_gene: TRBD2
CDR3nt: TGTGCCAGCAGCTTGAATAGCGGGGGGTTTAACACCGGGGAGCTGTTTTTT
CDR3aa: CASSLNSGGFNTGELFF

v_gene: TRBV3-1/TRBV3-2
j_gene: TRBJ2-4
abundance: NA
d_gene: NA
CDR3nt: TGTGCCAGCAGCCAAGCCGACAGAATAGCCAAAAACATTCAGTACTTC
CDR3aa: CASSQADRIAKNIQYF

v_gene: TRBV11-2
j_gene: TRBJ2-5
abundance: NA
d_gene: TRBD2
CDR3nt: TGTGCCAGCAGCTCGACACCCGGGGAGAGGACTAGGGAGGAAGAGACCCAGTACTTC
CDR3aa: CASSSTPGERTREEETQYF

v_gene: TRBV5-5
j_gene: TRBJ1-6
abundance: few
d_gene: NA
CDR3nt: TGTGCCAGCAGCTCGGATCCTTACAGGCCCCTTGGGAATTCACCCCTCCACTTT
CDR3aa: CASSSDPYRPLGNSPLHF

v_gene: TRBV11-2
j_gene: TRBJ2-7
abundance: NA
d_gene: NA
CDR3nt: TGTGCCAGCAGCCCAAGGGGGGGGGACTCTTACGAGCAGTACTTC
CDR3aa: CASSPRGGDSYEQYF

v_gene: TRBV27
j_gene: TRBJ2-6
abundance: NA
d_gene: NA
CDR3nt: TGTGCCAGCAGTTTTAGAAGGGGGTTGGGGGCCAACGTCCTGACTTTC
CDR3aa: CASSFRRGLGANVLTF

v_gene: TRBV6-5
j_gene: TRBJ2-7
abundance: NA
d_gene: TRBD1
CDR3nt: TGTGCCAGCAGGGGTTGGACAGGGGGCTCCTACGAGCAGTACTTC
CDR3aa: CASRGWTGGSYEQYF

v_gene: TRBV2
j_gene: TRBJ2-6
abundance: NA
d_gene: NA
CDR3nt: TGTGCCAGCAGTCGACGACAGCTCTCTGGGGCCAACGTCCTGACTTTC
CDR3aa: CASSRRQLSGANVLTF

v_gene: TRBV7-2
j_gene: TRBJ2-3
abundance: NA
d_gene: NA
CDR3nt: TGTGCCAGCAGCTCACAAACCGGGTTCAGCACAGATACGCAGTATTTT
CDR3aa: CASSSQTGFSTDTQYF

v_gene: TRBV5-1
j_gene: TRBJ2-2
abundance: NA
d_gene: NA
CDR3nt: TGCGCCAGCAGCGCGCAGGGTAACACCGGGGAGCTGTTTTTT
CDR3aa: CASSAQGNTGELFF

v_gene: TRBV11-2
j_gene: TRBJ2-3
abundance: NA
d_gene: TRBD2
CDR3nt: TGTGCCAGCAGCTTAACGGGGGGGCCAGATACGCAGTATTTT
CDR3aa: CASSLTGGPDTQYF

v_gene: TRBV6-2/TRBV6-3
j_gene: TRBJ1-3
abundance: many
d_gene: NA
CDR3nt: TGTGCCAGCAGTTACTCGTCAAACCAGAACACCATATATTTT
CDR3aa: CASSYSSNQNTIYF

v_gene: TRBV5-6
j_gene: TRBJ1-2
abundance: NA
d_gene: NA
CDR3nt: TGTGCCAGCAGCCCGGACCGGGGCTATGGCTACACCTTC
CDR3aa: CASSPDRGYGYTF

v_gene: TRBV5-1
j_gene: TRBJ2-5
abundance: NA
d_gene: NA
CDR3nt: TGCGCCAGCAGCTTGGCCCTAACACTCAGGGTCGGTGGAGAGACCCAGTACTTC
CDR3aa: CASSLALTLRVGGETQYF

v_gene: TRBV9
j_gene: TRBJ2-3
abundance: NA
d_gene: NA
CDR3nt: TGTGCCAGCAGCGTAGGTCGGGGGAGCACAGATACGCAGTATTTT
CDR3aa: CASSVGRGSTDTQYF

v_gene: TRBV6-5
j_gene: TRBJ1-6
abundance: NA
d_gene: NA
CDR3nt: TGTGCCAGCAGCCTTCGGAGGAGTTCACCCCTCCACTTT
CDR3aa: CASSLRRSSPLHF

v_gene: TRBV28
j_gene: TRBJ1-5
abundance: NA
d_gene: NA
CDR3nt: TGTGCCAGCAGTTTATGGGACAGCCGAAGGGATTTAGGACCAAACCCCTTTAGCAATCAGCCCCAGCATTTT
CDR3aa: CASSLWDSRRDLGPNPFSNQPQHF

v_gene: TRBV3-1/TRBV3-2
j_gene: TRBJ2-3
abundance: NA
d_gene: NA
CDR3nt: TGTGCCAGCAGCCAACAGGGGTCTCGCACAGATACGCAGTATTTT
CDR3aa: CASSQQGSRTDTQYF

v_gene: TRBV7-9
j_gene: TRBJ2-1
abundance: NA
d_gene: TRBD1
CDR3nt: TGTGCCAGCAGCCCAACCGCTCCGACAGGGTTCGATGAGCAGTTCTTC
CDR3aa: CASSPTAPTGFDEQFF